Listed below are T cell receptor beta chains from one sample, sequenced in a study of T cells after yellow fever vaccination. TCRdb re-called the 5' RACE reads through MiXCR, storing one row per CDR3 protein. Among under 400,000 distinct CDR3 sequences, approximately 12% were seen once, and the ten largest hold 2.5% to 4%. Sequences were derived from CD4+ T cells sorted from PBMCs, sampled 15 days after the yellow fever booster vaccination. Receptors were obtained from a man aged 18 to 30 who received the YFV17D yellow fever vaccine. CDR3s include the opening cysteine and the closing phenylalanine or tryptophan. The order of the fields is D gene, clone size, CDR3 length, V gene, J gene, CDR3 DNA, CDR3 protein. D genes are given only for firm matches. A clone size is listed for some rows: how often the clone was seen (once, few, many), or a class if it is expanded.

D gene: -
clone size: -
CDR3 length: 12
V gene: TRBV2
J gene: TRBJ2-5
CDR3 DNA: TGTGCCAGCACCCCTAGTAGGGAGACCCAGTACTTC
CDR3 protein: CASTPSRETQYF

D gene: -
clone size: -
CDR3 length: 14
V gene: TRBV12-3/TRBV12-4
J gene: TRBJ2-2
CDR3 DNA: TGTGCCAGCGTATCGGGCCTGGTGTTAGGGGAGCTGTTTTTT
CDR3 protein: CASVSGLVLGELFF

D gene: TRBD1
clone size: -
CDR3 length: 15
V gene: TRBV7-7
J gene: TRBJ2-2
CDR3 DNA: TGTGCTAGCAGCCTGGGACAGAAGGACACCGGGGAGCTGTTTTTT
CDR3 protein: CASSLGQKDTGELFF

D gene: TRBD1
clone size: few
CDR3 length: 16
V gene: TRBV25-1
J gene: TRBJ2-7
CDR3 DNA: TGTGCCAGCAGTGAGAGGGGGCGGTGGGGTTATTACGAGCAGTACTTC
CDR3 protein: CASSERGRWGYYEQYF

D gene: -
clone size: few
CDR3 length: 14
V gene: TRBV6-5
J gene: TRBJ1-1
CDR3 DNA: TGTGCCAGCAGCCAACAGGGAATGAACACTGAAGCTTTCTTT
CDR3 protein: CASSQQGMNTEAFF

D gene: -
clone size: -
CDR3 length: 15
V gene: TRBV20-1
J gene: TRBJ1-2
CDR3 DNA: TGCAGTGCTAGTGGTTCCCCTAATTCTAACTATGGCTACACCTTC
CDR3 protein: CSASGSPNSNYGYTF

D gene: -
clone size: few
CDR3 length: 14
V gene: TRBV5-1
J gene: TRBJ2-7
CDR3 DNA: TGCGCCAGCAGCTCCGATCACCAGGGGGGCGAGCAGTACTTC
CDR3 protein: CASSSDHQGGEQYF

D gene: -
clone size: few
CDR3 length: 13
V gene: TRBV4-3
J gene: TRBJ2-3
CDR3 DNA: TGCGCCAGCAGCCAAGGAGACGCAGATACGCAGTATTTT
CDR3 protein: CASSQGDADTQYF

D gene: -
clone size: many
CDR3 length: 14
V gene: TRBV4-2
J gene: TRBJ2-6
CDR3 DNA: TGTGCCAGCAGCCAAACAGGTGGGGCCAACGTCCTGACTTTC
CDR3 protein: CASSQTGGANVLTF

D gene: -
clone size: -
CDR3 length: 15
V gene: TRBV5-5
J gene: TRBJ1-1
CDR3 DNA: TGTGCCAGCAGCAAGGGTGAGACTTGGGACACTGAAGCTTTCTTT
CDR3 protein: CASSKGETWDTEAFF

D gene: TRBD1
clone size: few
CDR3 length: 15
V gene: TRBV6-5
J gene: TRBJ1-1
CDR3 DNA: TGTGCCAGCAGTTATGGGGACAGATGGAACGCTGAAGCTTTCTTT
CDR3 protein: CASSYGDRWNAEAFF

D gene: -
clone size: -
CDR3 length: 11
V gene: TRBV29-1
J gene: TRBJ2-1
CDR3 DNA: TGCAGCGTTGAGAGGTACAATGAGCAGTTCTTC
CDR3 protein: CSVERYNEQFF

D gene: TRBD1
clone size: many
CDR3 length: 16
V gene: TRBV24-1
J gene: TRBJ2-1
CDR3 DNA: TGTGCCACCAGTGATTCCGGGACAGGGACGCACAATGAGCAGTTCTTC
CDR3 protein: CATSDSGTGTHNEQFF

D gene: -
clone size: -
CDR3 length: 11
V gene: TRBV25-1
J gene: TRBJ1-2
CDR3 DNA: TGTGCCAGCAGTGCGTGGTCTGGCTACACCTTC
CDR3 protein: CASSAWSGYTF

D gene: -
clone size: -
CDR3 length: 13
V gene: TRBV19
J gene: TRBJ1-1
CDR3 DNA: TGTGCCAGTAGTATGGCAAGGGACACTGAAGCTTTCTTT
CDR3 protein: CASSMARDTEAFF

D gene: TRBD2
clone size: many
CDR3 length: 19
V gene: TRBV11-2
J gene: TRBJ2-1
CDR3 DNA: TGTGCCAGCAGCTTAGCCTCCCTAGGACTAGCGGGGGGGTACAATGAGCAGTTCTTC
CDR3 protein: CASSLASLGLAGGYNEQFF

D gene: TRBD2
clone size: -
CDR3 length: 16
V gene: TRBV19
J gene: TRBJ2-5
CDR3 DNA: TGTGCCAGTAGTAGGGGCCCGGGGGAGGGCCAAGAGACCCAGTACTTC
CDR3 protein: CASSRGPGEGQETQYF

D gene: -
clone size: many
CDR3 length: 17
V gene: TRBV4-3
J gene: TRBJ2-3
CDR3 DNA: TGCGCCAGCAGATACTCCAGGGGCACCCTTGGCACAGATACGCAGTATTTT
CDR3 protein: CASRYSRGTLGTDTQYF

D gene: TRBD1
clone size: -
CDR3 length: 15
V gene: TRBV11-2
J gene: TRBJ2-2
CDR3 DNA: TGTGCCAGCAGCTATGGGACAGGGAGCACCGGGGAGCTGTTTTTT
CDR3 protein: CASSYGTGSTGELFF

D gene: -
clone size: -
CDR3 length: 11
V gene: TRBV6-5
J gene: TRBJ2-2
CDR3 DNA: TGTGCCGATTTAGCGGTCGGGGAGCTGTTTTTT
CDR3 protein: CADLAVGELFF

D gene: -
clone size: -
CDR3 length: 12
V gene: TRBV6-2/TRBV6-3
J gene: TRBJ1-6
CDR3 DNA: TGTGCCAGCTACGATCGGATTTCACCCCTCCACTTT
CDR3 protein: CASYDRISPLHF

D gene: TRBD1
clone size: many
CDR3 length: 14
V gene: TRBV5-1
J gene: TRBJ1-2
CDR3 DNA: TGCGCCAGCAGCCTGACAGGGTCTAACTATGGCTACACCTTC
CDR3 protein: CASSLTGSNYGYTF

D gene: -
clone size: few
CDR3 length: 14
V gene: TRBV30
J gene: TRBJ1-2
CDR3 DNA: TGTGCCTTCTCCCCGACAGGAGTCAACTATGGCTACACCTTC
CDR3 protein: CAFSPTGVNYGYTF

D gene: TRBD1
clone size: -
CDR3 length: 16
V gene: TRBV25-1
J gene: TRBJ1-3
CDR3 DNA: TGTGCCAGCAGTGGCCGGGACAGCATCTCTGGAAACACCATATATTTT
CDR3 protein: CASSGRDSISGNTIYF

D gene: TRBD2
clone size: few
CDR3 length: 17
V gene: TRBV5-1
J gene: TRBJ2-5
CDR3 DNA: TGCGCCAGCAGCTTGAAACTAGCGGGGGCCTTCCAAGAGACCCAGTACTTC
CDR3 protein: CASSLKLAGAFQETQYF

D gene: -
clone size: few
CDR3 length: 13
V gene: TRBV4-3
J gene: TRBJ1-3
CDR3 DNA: TGCGCCAGCAGCCAAGAACGGGGAAACACCATATATTTT
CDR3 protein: CASSQERGNTIYF

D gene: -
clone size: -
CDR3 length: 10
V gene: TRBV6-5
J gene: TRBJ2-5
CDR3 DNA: TGTGCCAGCACCTTCATGACCCAGTACTTC
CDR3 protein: CASTFMTQYF

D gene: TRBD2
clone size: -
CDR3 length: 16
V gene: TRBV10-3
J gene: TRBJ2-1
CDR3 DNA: TGTGCCATCAGTGGGAGCGGGGGCAATTCCTACAATGAGCAGTTCTTC
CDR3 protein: CAISGSGGNSYNEQFF

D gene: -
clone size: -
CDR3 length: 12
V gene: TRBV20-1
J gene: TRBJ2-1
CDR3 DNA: TGCAGTGCTGGAAGGGAGGTTGGAGAGCAGTTCTTC
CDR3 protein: CSAGREVGEQFF

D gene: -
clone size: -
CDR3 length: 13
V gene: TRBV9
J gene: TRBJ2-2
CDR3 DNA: TGTGCCAGCAGCCCAACCTGGACCGGGGAGCTGTTTTTT
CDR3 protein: CASSPTWTGELFF

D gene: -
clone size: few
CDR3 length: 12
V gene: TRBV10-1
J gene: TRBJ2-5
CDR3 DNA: TGCGCCAGCAGGGGACCTGGCGGGACCCAGTACTTC
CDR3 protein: CASRGPGGTQYF

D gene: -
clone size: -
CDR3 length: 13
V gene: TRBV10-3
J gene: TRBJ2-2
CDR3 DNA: TGTGCCATCAGTGAGTCGTTTGCGAGGGAGCTGTTTTTT
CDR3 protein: CAISESFARELFF

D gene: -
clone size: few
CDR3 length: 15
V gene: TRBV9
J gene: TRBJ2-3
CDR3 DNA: TGTGCCAGCAGCGTATTGAGTGCTAGCACAGATACGCAGTATTTT
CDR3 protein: CASSVLSASTDTQYF

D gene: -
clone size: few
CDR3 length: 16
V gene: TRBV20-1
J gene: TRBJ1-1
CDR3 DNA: TGCAGTGCTAGAGATCATCAGGGGCCTTCCAACACTGAAGCTTTCTTT
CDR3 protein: CSARDHQGPSNTEAFF

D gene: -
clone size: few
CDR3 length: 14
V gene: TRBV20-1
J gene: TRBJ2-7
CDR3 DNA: TGCAGTGCCCGGGGCAGCTCCGGGGCCTACGAGCAGTACTTC
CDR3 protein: CSARGSSGAYEQYF

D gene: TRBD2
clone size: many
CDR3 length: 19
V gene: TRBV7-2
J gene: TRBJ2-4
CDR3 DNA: TGTGCCAGCAGCTTAGCCTTGGCGCGGGGGGTACTAGCCAAAAACATTCAGTACTTC
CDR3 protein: CASSLALARGVLAKNIQYF

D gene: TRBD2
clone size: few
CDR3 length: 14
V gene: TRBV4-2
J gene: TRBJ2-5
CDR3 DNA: TGTGCCAGCAGCCCCCGGACTAGTCTGGAGACCCAGTACTTC
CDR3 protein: CASSPRTSLETQYF

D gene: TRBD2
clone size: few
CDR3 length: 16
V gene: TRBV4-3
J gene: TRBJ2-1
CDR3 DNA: TGCGCCAGCAGCCCACGCGGGGGGAGCTCCTACAATGAGCAGTTCTTC
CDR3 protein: CASSPRGGSSYNEQFF

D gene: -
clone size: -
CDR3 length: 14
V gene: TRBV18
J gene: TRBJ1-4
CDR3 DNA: TGTGCCAGCTCACAGGGCGCAACTTATGAAAAACTGTTTTTT
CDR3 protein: CASSQGATYEKLFF

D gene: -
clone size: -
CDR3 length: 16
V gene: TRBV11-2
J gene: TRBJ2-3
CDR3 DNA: TGTGCCAGCAGCTTAGATGGGGAAACTAGCACAGATACGCAGTATTTT
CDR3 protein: CASSLDGETSTDTQYF

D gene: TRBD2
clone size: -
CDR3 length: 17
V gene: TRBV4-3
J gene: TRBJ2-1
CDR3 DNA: TGCGCCAGCAGCCAAGATCCAACTAGCGGGGGGTACAATGAGCAGTTCTTC
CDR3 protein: CASSQDPTSGGYNEQFF

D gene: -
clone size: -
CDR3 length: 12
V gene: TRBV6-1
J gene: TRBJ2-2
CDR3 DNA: TGTGCCAGCAGAGACCCCCTCGGGGAGCTGTTTTTT
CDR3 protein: CASRDPLGELFF

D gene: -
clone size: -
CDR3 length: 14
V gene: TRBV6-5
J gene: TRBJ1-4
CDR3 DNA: TGTGCCAGCAGCCCGGGGGGTACGGCTGAAAAACTGTTTTTT
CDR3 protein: CASSPGGTAEKLFF

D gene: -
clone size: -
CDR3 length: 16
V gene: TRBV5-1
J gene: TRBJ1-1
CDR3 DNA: TGCGCCAGCAGCTTGGTTCTGGGAGGCATGAACACTGAAGCTTTCTTT
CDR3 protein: CASSLVLGGMNTEAFF

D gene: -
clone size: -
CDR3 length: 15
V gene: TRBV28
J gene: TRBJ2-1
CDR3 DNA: TGTGCCAGCAGCCCGGGGGCTAGCGGAGGGTATGAGCAGTTCTTC
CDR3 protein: CASSPGASGGYEQFF

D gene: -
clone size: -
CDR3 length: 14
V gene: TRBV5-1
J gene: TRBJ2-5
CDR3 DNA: TGCGCCAGCAGCTCTTGGGTGACACAAGAGACCCAGTACTTC
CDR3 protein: CASSSWVTQETQYF

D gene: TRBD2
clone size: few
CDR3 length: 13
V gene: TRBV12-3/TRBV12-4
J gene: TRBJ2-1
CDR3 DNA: TGTGCCAGCAGTTCACTAGCGGGGGGCTCCGGGTTCTTC
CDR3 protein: CASSSLAGGSGFF

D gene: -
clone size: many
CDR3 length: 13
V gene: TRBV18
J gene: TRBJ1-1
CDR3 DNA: TGTGCCAGCTCACCGAGGGATAACACTGAAGCTTTCTTT
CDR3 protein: CASSPRDNTEAFF